The present T cell receptor beta chain was sequenced within a study of T cell changes during pregnancy in multiple sclerosis. TCRdb's copy holds only in-frame clones and misses some; the assay was immunoSEQ multiplex PCR. Among tens of thousands of clones listed, 85% to 95% were seen once. This CDR3 has 15 amino acids. CDR1 SGHNT and CDR2 YYREEE come from the germline V gene (reference sequence). V shed 4 bases, J shed 1 base, and the junction held 6 bases outside the gene matches. The receptor was isolated from a female donor with multiple sclerosis, enrolled in a pregnancy study. The source was CD8+ T cells from peripheral blood mononuclear cells, collected in the third trimester of pregnancy. This chain uses TRBV5-4 with TRBJ2-3, with 7 bases lining up with TRBD1. CDR3 bases: TGTGCCAGCAGCAAACCGGGGACAGGCACAGATACGCAGTATTTT. As protein: CASSKPGTGTDTQYF.